The present T cell receptor (beta chain) was sequenced within a study of OX40 agonist ivuxolimab in advanced cancers. General notes on the study: Ivuxolimab was a fully human IgG2 agonistic monoclonal antibody targeting the costimulatory receptor OX40 (CD134). Intravenous ivuxolimab was administered to patients every 2 weeks at six dose levels: 0.01, 0.1, 0.3, 1.5, 3 and 10 mg/kg. Of the roughly 52 dose-escalation patients, hepatocellular carcinoma was present in about 20, melanoma in approximately 15, renal cell carcinoma in 9 and head and neck cancer in 9. In the dose-escalation cohort, around 80% of patients were male, and the mean age was approximately 60 years with a range of roughly 23 to 90. Patients were allowed to have had prior anti-PD-1, anti-PD-L1 or anti-CTLA-4 therapy, and around two fifths of the dose-escalation patients had been treated with checkpoint inhibitors. Partial responses occurred in three dose-escalation patients: two with cutaneous melanoma and one with hepatocellular carcinoma. The purpose of peripheral TCRbeta sequencing was to test whether ivuxolimab changed TCR sequence diversity and led to clonal T-cell expansion. The monotherapy dose-escalation portion (N of about 50 patients) of the phase I ivuxolimab trial is reported in the paper. General findings and caveats noted by the study authors: At doses of 0.1 to 3.0 mg/kg, clonal expansion of both CD4+ and CD8+ blood T cells was observed from baseline to week 6. Low levels of normalized T-cell clonal expansion were also seen in some nonresponding patients. Which antigens the clonally expanded peripheral T cells were specific for was not determined. In the 0.1-3.0 mg/kg groups, partial responders had among the lowest normalized peripheral clonal expansion, particularly in CD8+ T cells. After ivuxolimab, CD8+ T cells had more expanded clones than CD4+ T cells on average.

As concerns this clone: No cognate antigen has been identified for it. Base qualities are not recorded, but no much larger clone differs from it by a single base.

Patients with autoimmune disease history or receiving systemic immunosuppression were excluded from the trial. In every dose cohort, peripheral blood was drawn for TCR sequencing at baseline, cycle 4 day 1, and cycle 7 day 1. Samples were obtained from an open-label, multicenter, first-in-human phase I dose-escalation trial of ivuxolimab. The trial enrolled adults with locally advanced or metastatic head and neck squamous cell, hepatocellular, melanoma or renal cell carcinoma. Before TCR sequencing, CD4+ T cells and CD8+ T cells from peripheral blood were sorted into separate populations. The CDR3 measures 14 amino acids from cysteine to phenylalanine. Of the read, only the CDR3 DNA is kept; its 42 bases are in frame from base 1. The germline V gene sets CDR1 to LGHNA and CDR2 to YNFKEQ. V lost 0 bases and J lost 14 bases; the stretch between them is 18 bases long. Genomic DNA was isolated from the sorted cells so that the TCRbeta CDR3 region could be sequenced. The immunoSEQ Assay was used for sequencing of TCRbeta CDR3 regions. TCRdb limited this immuneACCESS table to in-frame rearrangements with V and J called. A share of clones is missing; checked studies link under half to unresolved V genes, and the rest is unexplained. Across this sample there are more than 45,000 clones, with about 90% seen only once. The ten largest clones represent less than 5% of the sample.

The specimen was CD4+ or CD8+ T cells sorted from blood, collected in a trial of the OX40 agonist ivuxolimab. The sequence was obtained from an adult with an advanced solid tumor such as melanoma, head and neck, liver or kidney cancer. The chain links TRBV4-2 with TRBJ2-3, and possibly TRBD2, on 6 matching bases. The CDR3 loop reads CASSQEGGSAQWYF. The DNA is TGTGCCAGCAGCCAAGAGGGAGGCTCCGCCCAGTGGTATTTT.